A selection of T cell receptor beta chains follows, all from one sample in a study of T-cell reconstitution after alpha-beta-depleted transplantation in children. MiXCR, run by TCRdb on the PCR reads, gives a single entry per CDR3 protein. Here the sample spans some 300,000 distinct CDR3 sequences, around 10% being singletons. Sequenced here: PBMCs from the stem cell graft donor, sampled from the stem cell graft. These receptors all come from a human donor who donated a stem cell graft to a child with acute lymphoblastic leukemia. The CDR3 runs from the conserved cysteine through the conserved F or W.

j_gene | v_gene | CDR3aa
TRBJ2-1 | TRBV4-3 | CASSQEMGGGGRNNEQFF
TRBJ2-4 | TRBV6-5 | CASSYRQGESKNIQYF
TRBJ1-3 | TRBV20-1 | CSARDQHSGNTIYF
TRBJ2-1 | TRBV27 | CASSHEEGGQFF
TRBJ2-7 | TRBV5-1 | CASSLAPGIYEQNF
TRBJ2-7 | TRBV20-1 | CSASRGGFYEQYF
TRBJ2-2 | TRBV7-3 | CASSPLGTGTNTGELFF
TRBJ2-5 | TRBV4-1 | CASSPRTSGSVETQYF
TRBJ1-1 | TRBV10-3 | CAISERSEMNTEAFF
TRBJ1-4 | TRBV4-1 | CASSQVDRGGEKLFF
TRBJ2-7 | TRBV5-4 | CASSWKNSGRAYEQYF
TRBJ2-5 | TRBV7-8 | CASSLVLAGGRGTQYF
TRBJ2-5 | TRBV5-6 | CASRLLAEETQYF
TRBJ2-1 | TRBV28 | CASSWGGRAYNEQFF
TRBJ1-2 | TRBV27 | CASSLRQGPFSNYGYTF
TRBJ1-2 | TRBV29-1 | CSAGQGKYGYTF
TRBJ2-7 | TRBV5-6 | CASSFLIHEQYF
TRBJ2-1 | TRBV4-2 | CASSQAAFWRVDSYNEQFF
TRBJ2-3 | TRBV5-1 | CASSLEAPKYTQYF